This entry lists 28 T cell receptor beta chains sequenced from one sample in a study of cytomegalovirus exposure and HLA in healthy donors (dated by TCRdb to about 2017). Libraries were prepared through the immunoSEQ multiplex PCR assay. The multiplex PCR relied on a mix of 60 forward primers for TCR Vbeta segments and 13 reverse primers for TCR Jbeta segments. TCRdb holds this immuneACCESS table with in-frame rearrangements only. Some clones are missing; in checked studies, unresolved V genes explain under half, and the rest has no known cause. This sample lists 250,000 to 350,000 clones; 65% to 85% were detected once. 2% to 2.5% of the sample belongs to the ten largest clones. Sequences were obtained from PBMCs. Receptors originate from a female donor in good health and CMV-seronegative.

The chain uses TRBV5-1 and TRBJ1-2; 8 bases map to TRBD1. Unmatched junction bases numbered 1, after V lost 0 bases and J lost 6 bases. Germline CDR1 and CDR2: SGHRS and YFSETQ. The CDR3 contains 13 residues. The CDR3 bases are TGCGCCAGCAGCTTGGAGGACAGGGATGGCTACACCTTC. Its translation is CASSLEDRDGYTF.

This sequence joins TRBV28 and TRBJ2-7; the match to TRBD1 covers 8 bases. In germline, CDR1 is MDHEN, CDR2 SYDVKM. CDR3 size: 15 residues. V gave up 3 bases and J gave up 2 bases; unmatched junction bases: 6. CDR3 nucleotide sequence: TGTGCCAGCAGTTTCTATCTGACAGGGGCCTACGAGCAGTACTTC. The encoded protein is CASSFYLTGAYEQYF.

The rearrangement links TRBV18 to TRBJ2-1, with D possibly TRBD2 on 5 matching bases. Deletions cut 4 bases from V and 5 bases from J, with 9 bases between. Germline loops: CDR1 KGHSH, CDR2 LQKENI. This CDR3 spans 13 amino acids. The CDR3 DNA is TGTGCCAGCTCACGGGAGATCCACAATGAGCAGTTCTTC. Protein product: CASSREIHNEQFF.

The chain joins TRBV18 to TRBJ1-2, with a weak D call TRBD1 (6 bases). CDR1 and CDR2 (germline): KGHSH, LQKENI. The CDR3 covers 13 residues. V was clipped by 3 bases and J by 4 bases, with 9 bases between them. The CDR3 reads CASSPDRSYGYTF. CDR3 nucleotides: TGTGCCAGCTCACCCGACAGGTCCTATGGCTACACCTTC.

The rearrangement links TRBV15 to TRBJ1-5, with 8 positions matching TRBD1. The CDR3 runs to 13 residues. V lost 1 base, J lost 12 bases, and 5 bases stayed unmatched. Germline assignment: CDR1 LNHNV and CDR2 YYDKDF (reference sequence). The CDR3 protein is CATSRGQQGGQHF. The DNA for the CDR3 is TGTGCCACCAGCAGAGGGCAACAGGGGGGCCAGCATTTT.

This chain connects TRBV7-8 to TRBJ1-1; no definite D call. Germline values: CDR1 SGHVS, CDR2 FQNEAQ. This CDR3 region has 12 residues. The germline V and J ends were trimmed by 2 bases and 4 bases, with 5 bases remaining between them. The CDR3 here is CASSLQRTEAFF. CDR3 in DNA: TGTGCCAGCAGCTTACAGCGCACTGAAGCTTTCTTT.

This rearrangement joins TRBV18 to TRBJ2-7, with 8 bases that match TRBD1. Germline CDR1 KGHSH, CDR2 LQKENI. V lost 2 bases and J lost 2; bases outside the gene matches: 5. The CDR3 has 15 amino acids. The CDR3 DNA is TGTGCCAGCTCACCAGGACAGGGTTTAACCTACGAGCAGTACTTC. Translation: CASSPGQGLTYEQYF.

V gene TRBV11-3 combines with J gene TRBJ2-1; perhaps TRBD2 as D (6 bases). Between the trimmed V and J ends, which lost 1 base and 7 bases, there was a span of 14 bases. This CDR3 has 15 amino acids. Germline-derived CDR1 and CDR2 are SGHNT and YENEEA. This chain's CDR3 is CASSLAGQEGNEQFF. CDR3 coding DNA: TGTGCCAGCAGCTTAGCGGGCCAGGAGGGGAATGAGCAGTTCTTC.

J is TRBJ2-7 and V is TRBV29-1; D possibly corresponds to TRBD2 (6 bases). Between the trimmed V and J ends, which lost 4 bases and 2 bases, there was a span of 12 bases. The CDR3 is 13 amino acids. Germline assignment: CDR1 SQVTM and CDR2 ANQGSEA. The CDR3: CSVGGTATYEQYF. DNA for the CDR3: TGCAGCGTTGGCGGGACCGCTACCTACGAGCAGTACTTC.

Here the CDR3 DNA reads TGTGCTAGTGGTTTGGTACGGGGGGCTGGGGTGCAGTACTTC. This translates into CASGLVRGAGVQYF. The chain recombines TRBV12-5 with TRBJ2-7, with a possible D match to TRBD2 (7 bases). The germline gives CDR1 LGHNT, CDR2 FRNRAP. This CDR3 is 14 amino acids long. V was clipped by 0 bases and J by 9 bases, with 15 bases between them.

J is TRBJ1-1 and V is TRBV5-8, with 8 positions matching TRBD1. The CDR3 sequence is 14 residues long. CDR1 and CDR2 from the germline V gene are SGHTS and YDEGEE. Unmatched junction bases numbered 5, after V lost 0 bases and J lost 7 bases. CDR3: CASSLEGTGVEAFF. The CDR3 DNA follows: TGTGCCAGCAGCTTGGAAGGGACAGGTGTTGAAGCTTTCTTT.

Only a few counts were recorded for this clone. The chain carries TRBV4-1 and TRBJ2-1; D is unclear. The V end lost 0 bases, the J end lost 6 bases, and 12 bases lay between the germline ends. Germline-derived CDR1 and CDR2 are MGHRA and YSYEKL. CDR3 length: 15 amino acids. Written as DNA, the CDR3 is TGCGCCAGCAGCCAAGACAGGTCCTACGGCAATGAGCAGTTCTTC. It specifies CASSQDRSYGNEQFF.

This chain connects TRBV6-1 to TRBJ1-5, with 7 positions matching TRBD1. Unmatched junction bases numbered 10, after V lost 1 base and J lost 10 bases. Germline-derived CDR1 and CDR2 are MNHNS and SASEGT. There are 15 residues in the CDR3. In DNA form, the CDR3 reads TGTGCCAGCAGTGAAGGCCCAGGGGGGACCACCCCCCAGCATTTT. Encoded protein: CASSEGPGGTTPQHF.

V usage is TRBV28 and J usage is TRBJ1-5, with TRBD1 matching over 9 bases. The ends lost 2 bases at V and 7 bases at J; junction bases unmatched: 6. Germline CDR1 reads MDHEN; CDR2 reads SYDVKM. This CDR3 comprises 15 residues. The CDR3 loop reads CASSLGTGSGQPQHF. The CDR3 bases are TGTGCCAGCAGTTTAGGGACAGGGTCCGGGCAGCCCCAGCATTTT.

This clone was observed a handful of times. The chain uses TRBV11-3 and TRBJ2-7; D may be TRBD1 (5 bases). The CDR3 length is 14 residues. CDR1 is SGHNT, CDR2 YENEEA, per germline. V lost 5 bases and J lost 1, with 12 bases in between. The CDR3 DNA is TGTGCCAGCAGCCCAGGGCGCGGATCCTACGAGCAGTACTTC. Its protein product is CASSPGRGSYEQYF.

The V and J genes are TRBV7-2 and TRBJ1-3; D gene uncertain. Germline loops: CDR1 SGHTA, CDR2 FQGNSA. This CDR3 region has 15 residues. V was trimmed by 5 bases and J by 3 bases, leaving 14 bases between them. CDR3 in DNA: TGTGCCAGCAGCCCTACCCGTACTGTTGGAAACACCATATATTTT. It codes for CASSPTRTVGNTIYF. Filled out from reference TRBV7-2 and TRBJ1-3, the complete variable domain reads GAGVSQSPSNKVTEKGKDVELRCDPISGHTALYWYRQSLGQGLEFLIYFQGNSAPDKSGLPSDRFSAERTGGSVSTLTIQRTQQEDSAVYLCASSPTRTVGNTIYFGEGSWLTVV.

This chain uses TRBV7-2 with TRBJ2-7, with 9 bases fitting TRBD1. The germline V gene has CDR1 SGHTA and CDR2 FQGNSA. Trimming cost V 5 bases and J 1 base; bases outside gene matches: 6. The CDR3 is 15 amino acids. CDR3 amino acids: CASSISGTGSYEQYF. Written as DNA, the CDR3 is TGTGCCAGCAGCATATCCGGGACAGGGTCCTACGAGCAGTACTTC.

This clone has only a few counts. J is TRBJ1-5 and V is TRBV18, with 7 nucleotides matching TRBD1. V lost 1 base and J lost 10; bases outside the gene matches: 7. CDR3 length: 14 residues. In germline, CDR1 is KGHSH, CDR2 LQKENI. The CDR3 DNA follows: TGTGCCAGCTCACCACGAGAGGACAGGCAACCCCAGCATTTT. Residues: CASSPREDRQPQHF. The variable domain in full, completed from reference TRBV18 and TRBJ1-5, reads NAGVMQNPRHLVRRRGQEARLRCSPMKGHSHVYWYRQLPEEGLKFMVYLQKENIIDESGMPKERFSAEFPKEGPSILRIQQVVRGDSAAYFCASSPREDRQPQHFGDGTRLSIL.

This clone has only one observation. The chain links TRBV29-1 to TRBJ2-7; TRBD1 aligns across 9 bases. Germline trimming cut 6 bases from V and 6 bases from J; bases unmatched to any gene: 9. This CDR3 spans 13 amino acids. Per the germline V gene, CDR1 is SQVTM and CDR2 is ANQGSEA. CDR3 nucleotides: TGCAGCGTCTCGACAGGGGGTCCCCCCGAGCAGTACTTC. This codes for CSVSTGGPPEQYF.

The chain links TRBV10-3 to TRBJ1-4, with 9 bases aligning to TRBD1. This CDR3 has 14 amino acids. Germline-derived CDR1 and CDR2 are ENHRY and SYGVKD. V lost 6 bases and J lost 6; bases outside the gene matches: 5. The CDR3 coding sequence is TGTGCCATCAGGGGAGACAGGGGGGATGAAAAACTGTTTTTT. It specifies CAIRGDRGDEKLFF.

Only a few counts were recorded for this clone. This chain connects TRBV11-3 to TRBJ2-7; D perhaps matches TRBD1 (5 bases). The length of the CDR3 is 12 residues. Trimming shortened V by 4 bases and J by 6 bases, and 10 bases separated the two germline ends. Germline V lookup: CDR1 SGHNT, CDR2 YENEEA. CDR3 region: CASSSGFLEQYF. CDR3 bases: TGTGCCAGCAGCTCAGGGTTTCTCGAGCAGTACTTC. Together with reference TRBV11-3 and TRBJ2-7, the CDR3 gives the full variable domain: EAGVVQSPRYKIIEKKQPVAFWCNPISGHNTLYWYLQNLGQGPELLIRYENEEAVDDSQLPKDRFSAERLKGVDSTLKIQPAELGDSAVYLCASSSGFLEQYFGPGTRLTVT.

The chain couples TRBV18 to TRBJ2-2; D may be TRBD2 (5 bases). V was pared by 5 bases and J by 0 bases, with 13 bases between. The CDR3 sequence is 16 residues long. The germline CDR1 and CDR2 sequences are KGHSH and LQKENI. CDR3 nucleotides: TGTGCCAGCTCAACGAATCTAGCAGCGAACACCGGGGAGCTGTTTTTT. This gives the protein CASSTNLAANTGELFF.

A few counts support this clone. The CDR3 bases are TGCGCCAGCAGCCAAGCCCCCTATAGCAATCAGCCCCAGCATTTT. This sequence encodes CASSQAPYSNQPQHF. The rearrangement links TRBV4-1 to TRBJ1-5; no firm D call. The CDR3 extends over 15 amino acids. Trimming cost V 1 base and J 0 bases, with 7 bases left between them. Germline V gene lookup returns CDR1 MGHRA and CDR2 YSYEKL.

This chain joins TRBV11-3 and TRBJ1-1, with D hard to call. V was trimmed by 2 bases and J by 4 bases, leaving 8 bases between them. The germline V gene has CDR1 SGHNT and CDR2 YENEEA. The CDR3 covers 13 residues. The CDR3 loop reads CASSLQVFTEAFF. The CDR3, as DNA: TGTGCCAGCAGCTTACAGGTGTTCACTGAAGCTTTCTTT. Complete variable domain (other parts from reference TRBV11-3 and TRBJ1-1): EAGVVQSPRYKIIEKKQPVAFWCNPISGHNTLYWYLQNLGQGPELLIRYENEEAVDDSQLPKDRFSAERLKGVDSTLKIQPAELGDSAVYLCASSLQVFTEAFFGQGTRLTVV.

The chain links TRBV7-9 to TRBJ2-7, with D perhaps TRBD2 (7 bases). The CDR3 has 14 amino acids. Between the trimmed V and J ends, which lost 2 bases and 3 bases, there was a span of 11 bases. Germline CDR1 is SEHNR and CDR2 is FQNEAQ (reference sequence). The CDR3: CASSLKGGGYEQYF. The DNA of the CDR3 is TGTGCCAGCAGCTTAAAAGGGGGGGGCTACGAGCAGTACTTC.

This sequence joins TRBV19 and TRBJ2-1, with 8 positions matching TRBD1. The CDR3 sequence is 13 residues long. V lost 5 bases and J lost 7; bases outside the gene matches: 4. Germline loops: CDR1 LNHDA, CDR2 SQIVND (reference sequence). This chain's CDR3 is CASSPGGGNEQFF. In DNA form, the CDR3 reads TGTGCCAGTAGTCCAGGGGGCGGTAATGAGCAGTTCTTC.

The table lists this clone with a few counts. The V call is TRBV5-8, the J call TRBJ1-5, with D unresolved. Per the germline V gene, CDR1 is SGHTS and CDR2 is YDEGEE. This CDR3 spans 17 amino acids. Trimming took 1 base from V and 2 from J, leaving 16 bases between them. The DNA of the CDR3 is TGTGCCAGCAGCTTGTATGCCCTGTCGAGAGGCAATCAGCCCCAGCATTTT. It yields the protein CASSLYALSRGNQPQHF.

This clone was seen only once. V usage is TRBV6-5 and J usage is TRBJ1-2; the D is unclear. The CDR3 extends over 13 amino acids. Germline V CDR1 and CDR2: MNHEY, SVGAGI. Trimming took off 8 bases at V and 0 bases at J, with 10 bases between the two ends. Written as DNA, the CDR3 is TGTGCCAGCGGTCACTTAGCTAACTATGGCTACACCTTC. Protein: CASGHLANYGYTF.